Following are 23 T cell receptor beta chains from one sample sequenced in a study of T cell responses to AZD1222 COVID-19 vaccine (dated by TCRdb to the early 2020s). Library preparation was by the immunoSEQ multiplex PCR assay. The table was pulled from immuneACCESS by TCRdb, which kept in-frame rearrangements only. Such tables lose some clones; where checked, under half of the loss comes from unresolved V genes, and the rest has no known cause. For this sample the table gives over 85,000 clones, of which roughly 92% were detected only once. 2% to 2.5% of the sample is in the top ten clones. The time point label for this specimen denotes: about 28 days (+/-7) after the second vaccine dose. Sequencing used peripheral blood, obtained 28 days after the second AZD1222 dose. The source is an adult who received the AZD1222 COVID-19 vaccine.

V usage is TRBV6-4 and J usage is TRBJ2-2, with D perhaps TRBD2 (6 bases). CDR1 and CDR2 from the germline V gene are MRHNA and SNTAGT. The ends were cut back, 4 bases at V and 1 base at J, with 19 bases in the middle. CDR3 length: 18 residues. The CDR3 nucleotides read TGTGCCAGCAGTGTCGCGATATATGGAGCGGGGAACACCGGGGAGCTGTTTTTT. This gives the protein CASSVAIYGAGNTGELFF.

The V gene is TRBV27, the J gene TRBJ2-1; maybe TRBD2 (6 bases). V lost 5 bases to trimming and J lost 0 bases, with 17 bases between them. CDR1 and CDR2 (germline): MNHEY, SMNVEV (reference sequence). The CDR3 spans 17 residues. The CDR3 loop reads CASSPLRGTFSYNEQFF. The CDR3 region has the DNA TGTGCCAGCAGTCCCCTCCGGGGGACCTTCTCCTACAATGAGCAGTTCTTC.

This clone has a single count. The sample has other DNA sequences that encode this CDR3 too. The rearrangement joins TRBV7-2 to TRBJ2-1; 7 bases fit TRBD2. The CDR3 is made up of 14 amino acids. V shed 5 bases and J 1 base; nucleotides not matched to a gene: 2. Germline CDR1 reads SGHTA; CDR2 reads FQGNSA. The CDR3 protein is CASSPGGSYNEQFF. For the CDR3, the DNA is TGTGCCAGCAGCCCGGGGGGATCCTACAATGAGCAGTTCTTC.

The chain uses TRBV4-2 and TRBJ2-5, with a tentative D call TRBD2 (7 bases). Germline values: CDR1 LGHNA, CDR2 YNFKEQ. The ends were cut back, 1 base at V and 5 bases at J, with 11 bases in the middle. This CDR3 contains 14 residues. The CDR3 bases are TGTGCCAGCAGCCAAGGCGGGGGCCGGGAGACCCAGTACTTC. This translates into CASSQGGGRETQYF.

This chain links TRBV18 with TRBJ2-7, with TRBD1 matching over 9 bases. Germline trimming cut 3 bases from V and 0 bases from J; bases unmatched to any gene: 3. Germline lookup yields CDR1 KGHSH and CDR2 LQKENI. The CDR3 runs 15 residues. Here the CDR3 DNA reads TGTGCCAGCTCACCTCGGGACAGGGTCTCCTACGAGCAGTACTTC. It codes for CASSPRDRVSYEQYF. Filled out from reference TRBV18 and TRBJ2-7, the complete variable domain reads NAGVMQNPRHLVRRRGQEARLRCSPMKGHSHVYWYRQLPEEGLKFMVYLQKENIIDESGMPKERFSAEFPKEGPSILRIQQVVRGDSAAYFCASSPRDRVSYEQYFGPGTRLTVT.

This clone has a single count. The junction differs from germline at one of its ends, possibly a read error. The V call is TRBV7-8, the J call TRBJ1-1; 7 bases are a match to TRBD1. Germline V gene sequence: CDR1 SGHVS, CDR2 FQNEAQ. The length of the CDR3 is 16 residues. The CDR3 bases are TGTGCTAGCAGCTTGCTCAGGGGGGACATGAACACTGAAGCTTTCTTT. This gives the protein CASSLLRGDMNTEAFF.

The chain employs TRBV12-5 and TRBJ1-6; D uncertain. With 7 bases removed from V and 7 bases from J, the gap between germline ends came to 11 bases. The CDR3 is 13 residues long. The germline CDR1 and CDR2 sequences are LGHNT and FRNRAP. The CDR3 nucleotides read TGTGCTAGTGCCCCCCAAGCCAATTCACCCCTCCACTTT. It encodes CASAPQANSPLHF.

This chain uses TRBV3-1 (or the pseudogene TRBV3-2) with TRBJ2-7; the D gene is possibly TRBD2 (6 bases). V was clipped by 5 bases and J by 3 bases, with 17 bases between them. Germline V lookup: CDR1 LGHDT, CDR2 YNNKEL (reference sequence). The CDR3 is 15 amino acids. The CDR3 spells CASSSPGLGVYEQYF. The CDR3 DNA sequence: TGTGCCAGCAGCTCTCCGGGACTGGGGGTCTACGAGCAGTACTTC.

V gene TRBV4-1 combines with J gene TRBJ1-2; 7 bases agree with TRBD1. Trimming cost V 3 bases and J 0 bases; bases outside gene matches: 7. Germline-derived CDR1 and CDR2 are MGHRA and YSYEKL. The CDR3 consists of 16 residues. CDR3 coding DNA: TGCGCCAGCAGCCACAACGACAGGGATTCTAACTATGGCTACACCTTC. It translates to CASSHNDRDSNYGYTF.

The chain is built from TRBV3-1 (or the pseudogene TRBV3-2) and TRBJ2-7; 7 positions agree with TRBD1. J lost 6 bases, V lost 4 bases, and 6 bases had no gene match. This CDR3 contains 13 residues. Germline loops: CDR1 LGHDT, CDR2 YNNKEL (reference sequence). The CDR3 is CASSRYRGTEQYF. The DNA for the CDR3 is TGTGCCAGCAGCCGATACAGGGGTACCGAGCAGTACTTC.

The chain recombines TRBV29-1 with TRBJ2-2; D gene ambiguous. Trimming removed 7 bases from V and 4 bases from J, with 7 bases in between. CDR3 size: 11 residues. The germline CDR1 and CDR2 sequences are SQVTM and ANQGSEA. The DNA for the CDR3 is TGCAGCGCCGTGGGCACCGGGGAGCTGTTTTTT. Protein: CSAVGTGELFF.

The gene calls are TRBV10-3 and TRBJ1-1, with TRBD1 identical over 7 bases. CDR3 size: 15 residues. Trimming cost V 6 bases and J 0 bases; bases outside gene matches: 7. Germline-derived CDR1 and CDR2 are ENHRY and SYGVKD. CDR3 bases: TGTGCCATCAGACTTAGTGGGACAGTGAACACTGAAGCTTTCTTT. It specifies CAIRLSGTVNTEAFF.

V usage is TRBV7-2 and J usage is TRBJ2-1; 8 nucleotides match TRBD1. The V gene end was trimmed by 3 bases and the J gene end by 9 bases; junction bases not matched to a gene: 7. The CDR3 is 14 residues long. The germline CDR1 and CDR2 sequences are SGHTA and FQGNSA. In DNA, the CDR3 is TGTGCCAGCAGCTTCGACAGGGGTGGGGGTGAGCAGTTCTTC. It is translated as CASSFDRGGGEQFF.

This clone was recorded only once. Other DNA sequences in the sample encode the same CDR3. The V call is TRBV18, the J call TRBJ2-5; D unresolved. Germline lookup yields CDR1 KGHSH and CDR2 LQKENI. The CDR3 contains 11 residues. V was clipped by 2 bases and J by 5 bases, with 3 bases between them. The CDR3 here is CASSPEETQYF. CDR3 bases: TGTGCCAGCTCACCAGAGGAGACCCAGTACTTC.

The rearrangement uses TRBV28 and TRBJ1-6; weak D call: TRBD1 (6 bases). The CDR3 sequence is 14 residues long. The V end was cut by 6 bases, the J end by 4 bases, with 10 bases between. Looked up from germline, CDR1 is MDHEN and CDR2 is SYDVKM. CDR3 loop: CASRSGQYNSPLHF. The CDR3 DNA reads as TGTGCCAGCAGGTCCGGACAGTATAATTCACCCCTCCACTTT.

The CDR3: CASSLVTGNTEAFF. DNA for the CDR3: TGTGCCAGCAGCTTAGTTACAGGAAACACTGAAGCTTTCTTT. The V call is TRBV7-9, the J call TRBJ1-1, with D possibly TRBD1 on 5 matching bases. Trimming took 1 base from V and 2 from J, leaving 8 bases between them. Germline assignment: CDR1 SEHNR and CDR2 FQNEAQ (reference sequence). The CDR3 runs to 14 residues.

A note on this clone: The same CDR3 can be traced to other DNA sequences in this sample. The chain links TRBV11-2 to TRBJ2-7; D gene ambiguous. The CDR3 has 11 residues. In germline, CDR1 is SGHAT, CDR2 FQNNGV. V dropped 1 base and J dropped 3 bases, with 1 base sitting between them. CDR3 in DNA: TGTGCCAGCAGCTTAGTCTACGAGCAGTACTTC. It codes for CASSLVYEQYF.

V usage is TRBV21-1 and J usage is TRBJ2-2; no DNA check was done on the table's D call, TRBD2. TRBV21-1 is designated a pseudogene. There are 14 residues in the CDR3. The CDR3, as DNA: TGTGCCGGGCCGGATGGTGAGGGCACCGGGGAGCTGTTTTTT. Encoded protein: CAGPDGEGTGELFF.

V and J are TRBV5-5 and TRBJ1-1, with unresolved D. The CDR3 contains 13 residues. The germline V gene encodes CDR1 SGHKS and CDR2 YYEKEE (reference sequence). V was cut by 3 bases and J by 3 bases, with 9 bases left in between. DNA of the CDR3: TGTGCCAGCAGCTATACCGAGGACACTGAAGCTTTCTTT. It is translated as CASSYTEDTEAFF.

V gene TRBV19 combines with J gene TRBJ1-4; no firm D call. Looked up from germline, CDR1 is LNHDA and CDR2 is SQIVND (reference sequence). V gave up 10 bases and J gave up 0 bases, with 18 bases separating them. The CDR3 contains 16 residues. This chain's CDR3 is CATALGSGATNEKLFF. The CDR3 DNA reads as TGTGCCACCGCATTAGGGAGTGGGGCAACTAATGAAAAACTGTTTTTT.

V is TRBV6-1 and J is TRBJ2-7; 7 bases align to TRBD1. The V gene end was trimmed by 5 bases and the J gene end by 6 bases; junction bases not matched to a gene: 7. CDR3 length equals 13 residues. From germline, CDR1 is MNHNS and CDR2 SASEGT. The DNA of the CDR3 is TGTGCCAGCAGTCAATCGGGACAGATCGAGCAGTACTTC. It is translated as CASSQSGQIEQYF.

This clone occurred once. The chain joins TRBV7-3 to TRBJ2-1; TRBD1 agrees at 9 bases. CDR3 length: 14 amino acids. Germline CDR1 reads SGHTA; CDR2 reads FQGTGA. V trimming: 3 bases; J trimming: 15 bases; junction bases outside the gene matches: 12. The CDR3 region has the DNA TGTGCCAGCAGCTTGACAGGGGGTCAGAGTCCTGGGTTCTTC. Translated, it gives CASSLTGGQSPGFF.

V is TRBV5-1 and J is TRBJ2-4, with 8 bases fitting TRBD2. Trimming took 3 bases from V and 0 from J; bases not matched to a gene: 14. CDR1 and CDR2 from the germline V gene are SGHRS and YFSETQ. The CDR3 is 19 residues long. CDR3 in amino acids: CASSWRAGGQPLAKNIQYF. The DNA for the CDR3 is TGCGCCAGCAGCTGGCGGGCGGGGGGCCAGCCCTTAGCCAAAAACATTCAGTACTTC.